This record looks at one T cell receptor beta chain sequence and its context. Antigen unknown. This entry is derived from a study of metastatic and nonmetastatic thyroid tumors. The overall study: Repertoire comparisons spanned blood and tumor or nodule tissue from malignant and benign thyroid patients. The study, taken as a whole, reports: The study reportedly found significantly higher TCR beta diversity in malignant thyroid tumors than benign nodules, in blood and tumor.

No patient had received any treatment before thyroid surgery. The CDR3 is made up of 17 amino acids. Per the germline V gene, CDR1 is SGHVS and CDR2 is FNYEAQ. V dropped 6 bases and J dropped 1 base, with 21 bases sitting between them. TCRdb re-called the PCR reads through MiXCR. Of around 30,000 clones in the sample, 11% were seen once. The material sequenced was blood. This receptor was taken from a female donor with papillary thyroid cancer or a benign thyroid nodule (not recorded which). Some clones in this sample may be carry-over from other donors' samples. The chain recombines TRBV7-6 with TRBJ2-5; perhaps TRBD2 as D (5 bases). The DNA of the CDR3 is TGTGCCAGCAGTGCTCGCCCGGGGATCGGTGGCCAAGAGACCCAGTACTTC. It specifies CASSARPGIGGQETQYF.